Sequencing of this TCR beta chain was carried out in a study of shared clonotypes between healthy human individuals. Germline V gene lookup returns CDR1 SQVTM and CDR2 ANQGSEA. V was pared by 7 bases and J by 7 bases, with 8 bases of the junction left unmatched. CDR3 length equals 13 residues. The protocol was immunoSEQ multiplex PCR, while the TCRdb copy is restricted to in-frame clones and leaves out a portion. The top ten hold 13% of the sample, which has about 490,000 clones, 76% seen once. The unsorted samples took about 90 million PBMCs to get genomic DNA. To note about this clone: Its antigen is as yet unknown. A read error is likely, as this CDR3 ends without the conserved phenylalanine or tryptophan.

Whole-study results and caveats: Since donors were few, the genetic and exposure-history diversity represented was limited.

The V gene is TRBV29-1, the J gene TRBJ2-7; TRBD2 aligns across 12 bases. The receptor's source is a woman in her 40s in good health. Some clones in this sample may be carry-over from other donors' samples. The sequenced sample consisted of PBMCs. CDR3 bases: TGCAGCGGGCGACTAGCGGGAGCCGGGGAGCAGTACCTC. It translates to CSGRLAGAGEQYL.